These T cell receptor beta chains were read from a single sample in a study of blood T cells in healthy people across ages. TCRdb ran MiXCR on the 5' RACE reads and lists one entry per CDR3 protein. The data contain 500,000 to 600,000 distinct CDR3 sequences, approximately 25% of them seen just once; the ten biggest clones take up 15% to 20%. Sequencing was done on a sample of blood. These TCRs come from a woman in her sixties or seventies in good health. Both conserved end residues are part of each CDR3. A D gene is named only where the DNA matches it firmly. Part of the rows lack a size; the others show once, few, many or a class for expanded clones.

clone size	V gene	J gene	D gene	CDR3 DNA	CDR3 protein
few	TRBV11-2	TRBJ2-7	TRBD1	TGTGCCAGCAGCCTCGACAGGGGATACTACGAGCAGTACTTC	CASSLDRGYYEQYF
many	TRBV12-3/TRBV12-4	TRBJ1-1	TRBD1	TGTGCCAGCAGTTTTAACAGGGGCCAAACTGAAGCTTTCTTT	CASSFNRGQTEAFF
few	TRBV12-3/TRBV12-4	TRBJ2-7	-	TGTGCCAGCAGTTTAAGGGCAGCTAAGAACGAGCAGTACTTC	CASSLRAAKNEQYF
once	TRBV14	TRBJ1-1	-	TGTGCCAGCAGCCAAGAACTTTATGGCACTGAAGCTTTCTTT	CASSQELYGTEAFF
few	TRBV29-1	TRBJ1-1	-	TGCAGCGGCCGGGACGGGAACACTGAAGCTTTCTTT	CSGRDGNTEAFF
-	TRBV9	TRBJ2-7	-	TGTGCCAGCAGCGTATCCCCACTCTTAGCCTACGAGCAGTACTTC	CASSVSPLLAYEQYF
-	TRBV7-9	TRBJ2-1	TRBD2	TGTGCCAGCAGCATAGGTCTGACTAGCGGGGGAGGTGAGCAGTTCTTC	CASSIGLTSGGGEQFF
-	TRBV9	TRBJ2-5	-	TGTGCCAGCAGCCCATCGACAGGGACTGGGACCCAGTACTTC	CASSPSTGTGTQYF
-	TRBV18	TRBJ1-1	-	TGTGCCAGCTCACCACAGGCCCACACTGAAGCTTTCTTT	CASSPQAHTEAFF
few	TRBV12-3/TRBV12-4	TRBJ1-6	-	TGTGCCAGCAGCCGTGGACGGAATTCACCCCTCCACTTT	CASSRGRNSPLHF
-	TRBV4-1	TRBJ2-5	TRBD2	TGCGCCAGCAGCCAAGGACTAGCGGCCCGTGGGACCCAGTACTTC	CASSQGLAARGTQYF
-	TRBV4-2	TRBJ2-5	-	TGTGCCAGCAGCCAGGACCGGACTGGCCAGGAGACCCAGTACTTC	CASSQDRTGQETQYF